This is a list of T cell receptor beta chains from one sample in a study of T cells in tumors after PD-1 blockade. The repertoire was sequenced with immunoSEQ multiplex PCR; TCRdb's copy has only in-frame clones and lacks some. The table shows 45,000 to 60,000 clones, with 65% to 85% occurring only once. Specimen: PBMCs, collected before anti-PD-1 treatment. These receptors were taken from a human donor with basal cell carcinoma. CDR3s include the opening cysteine and the closing phenylalanine or tryptophan. A D gene is named only where the DNA matches it firmly. A clone size is listed for some rows: how often the clone was seen (once, few, many), or a class if it is expanded.

CDR3 protein: CASSPQAGTGPQYF
CDR3 DNA: TGTGCCAGCAGCCCTCAGGCGGGCACAGGGCCGCAGTATTTT
D gene: NA
J gene: TRBJ2-3
V gene: TRBV11-1
clone size: NA

CDR3 protein: CATSDTVAGGAYEQYF
CDR3 DNA: TGTGCCACCAGTGATACGGTAGCGGGGGGGGCCTACGAGCAGTACTTC
D gene: TRBD2
J gene: TRBJ2-7
V gene: TRBV24-1
clone size: NA

CDR3 protein: CASSLADRGMSETQYF
CDR3 DNA: TGCGCCAGCAGCTTGGCTGACAGGGGCATGTCTGAGACCCAGTACTTC
D gene: TRBD1
J gene: TRBJ2-5
V gene: TRBV5-1
clone size: NA

CDR3 protein: CASSLSRGTGELFF
CDR3 DNA: TGTGCCAGCAGTTTATCGCGGGGCACCGGGGAGCTGTTTTTT
D gene: NA
J gene: TRBJ2-2
V gene: TRBV27
clone size: NA

CDR3 protein: CASSQDASVVETQYF
CDR3 DNA: TGTGCCAGCAGCCAAGATGCCAGCGTGGTGGAGACCCAGTACTTC
D gene: NA
J gene: TRBJ2-5
V gene: TRBV4-2
clone size: NA

CDR3 protein: CASSQRGRNTNEKLFF
CDR3 DNA: TGCGCCAGCAGTCAGAGGGGGCGAAATACTAATGAAAAACTGTTTTTT
D gene: TRBD1
J gene: TRBJ1-4
V gene: TRBV23-1
clone size: once

CDR3 protein: CASSLNPKKEGGNQPQHF
CDR3 DNA: TGTGCCAGCAGTTTAAACCCCAAGAAGGAGGGTGGCAATCAGCCCCAGCATTTT
D gene: NA
J gene: TRBJ1-5
V gene: TRBV28
clone size: NA

CDR3 protein: CASSHTRGGDQETQYF
CDR3 DNA: TGTGCCAGCAGCCATACGCGCGGGGGCGACCAAGAGACCCAGTACTTC
D gene: NA
J gene: TRBJ2-5
V gene: TRBV5-6
clone size: NA

CDR3 protein: CASSFSTGFEILFF
CDR3 DNA: TGTGCCAGCAGCTTTTCGACAGGATTTGAAATACTGTTTTTT
D gene: NA
J gene: TRBJ1-4
V gene: TRBV7-2
clone size: few

CDR3 protein: CASSSSMTGSGAFF
CDR3 DNA: TGCGCCAGCAGCTCCTCTATGACAGGATCGGGAGCTTTCTTT
D gene: NA
J gene: TRBJ1-1
V gene: TRBV5-1
clone size: NA

CDR3 protein: CAWEVAGGVPGELFF
CDR3 DNA: TGTGCCTGGGAAGTAGCGGGGGGAGTACCCGGGGAGCTGTTTTTT
D gene: TRBD2
J gene: TRBJ2-2
V gene: TRBV30
clone size: NA

CDR3 protein: CASSQPGQGNEQFF
CDR3 DNA: TGCGCCAGCAGTCAGCCGGGACAGGGGAATGAGCAGTTCTTC
D gene: TRBD1
J gene: TRBJ2-1
V gene: TRBV23-1
clone size: NA

CDR3 protein: CASSSETQYF
CDR3 DNA: TGTGCCAGCAGTAGTGAGACCCAGTACTTC
D gene: NA
J gene: TRBJ2-5
V gene: TRBV2
clone size: NA

CDR3 protein: CAIRPRGPNSPLHF
CDR3 DNA: TGTGCCATCAGACCCAGGGGACCAAATTCACCCCTCCACTTT
D gene: NA
J gene: TRBJ1-6
V gene: TRBV10-3
clone size: NA

CDR3 protein: CASGAGTAYQETQYF
CDR3 DNA: TGTGCTAGTGGGGCGGGGACGGCGTACCAAGAGACCCAGTACTTC
D gene: NA
J gene: TRBJ2-5
V gene: TRBV12-5
clone size: NA

CDR3 protein: CAWSVQGSLYGYTF
CDR3 DNA: TGTGCCTGGAGTGTACAGGGGTCGCTCTATGGCTACACCTTC
D gene: TRBD1
J gene: TRBJ1-2
V gene: TRBV30
clone size: NA

CDR3 protein: CASLDRGLTDTQYF
CDR3 DNA: TGTGCCAGCCTCGACAGGGGGCTGACAGATACGCAGTATTTT
D gene: TRBD1
J gene: TRBJ2-3
V gene: TRBV6-5
clone size: NA

CDR3 protein: CASSQVNSGGNEQFF
CDR3 DNA: TGTGCCAGCAGCCAAGTAAACAGCGGGGGCAATGAGCAGTTCTTC
D gene: TRBD2
J gene: TRBJ2-1
V gene: TRBV3-1/TRBV3-2
clone size: once

CDR3 protein: CASSPRTGDPYGYTF
CDR3 DNA: TGTGCCAGCAGCCCGCGGACAGGGGACCCCTATGGCTACACCTTC
D gene: TRBD1
J gene: TRBJ1-2
V gene: TRBV7-2
clone size: NA

CDR3 protein: CASGFLGLAGVSNTGELFF
CDR3 DNA: TGTGCCAGTGGTTTCCTGGGACTAGCGGGGGTCTCGAACACCGGGGAGCTGTTTTTT
D gene: TRBD2
J gene: TRBJ2-2
V gene: TRBV12-5
clone size: once

CDR3 protein: CSASQATEAFF
CDR3 DNA: TGCAGTGCTAGTCAAGCCACTGAAGCTTTCTTT
D gene: NA
J gene: TRBJ1-1
V gene: TRBV20-1
clone size: NA

CDR3 protein: CASSRGTDYGYTF
CDR3 DNA: TGTGCCAGCAGCCGCGGCACGGACTATGGCTACACCTTC
D gene: NA
J gene: TRBJ1-2
V gene: TRBV21-1
clone size: NA

CDR3 protein: CAWRKDNRQETQYF
CDR3 DNA: TGTGCCTGGAGGAAGGACAACAGACAAGAGACCCAGTACTTC
D gene: NA
J gene: TRBJ2-5
V gene: TRBV30
clone size: NA

CDR3 protein: CASSLGFGQGNVGAGELFF
CDR3 DNA: TGTGCCAGCAGCTTGGGTTTCGGACAGGGGAACGTCGGTGCCGGGGAGCTGTTTTTT
D gene: TRBD1
J gene: TRBJ2-2
V gene: TRBV5-4
clone size: NA

CDR3 protein: CASSGGLFYEQYF
CDR3 DNA: TGTGCCAGCAGTGGGGGGCTATTCTACGAGCAGTACTTC
D gene: NA
J gene: TRBJ2-7
V gene: TRBV2
clone size: NA

CDR3 protein: CASSFRPSGGADTQYF
CDR3 DNA: TGTGCCAGCAGCTTTCGGCCTAGCGGGGGGGCCGATACGCAGTATTTT
D gene: TRBD2
J gene: TRBJ2-3
V gene: TRBV7-2
clone size: NA

CDR3 protein: CASRFLEGAPNTEAFF
CDR3 DNA: TGTGCAAGTCGCTTCCTTGAAGGAGCACCTAACACTGAAGCTTTCTTT
D gene: NA
J gene: TRBJ1-1
V gene: TRBV12-2
clone size: NA

CDR3 protein: CASSLRVSYEQYF
CDR3 DNA: TGTGCCAGCAGTTTGAGAGTCTCCTACGAGCAGTACTTC
D gene: NA
J gene: TRBJ2-7
V gene: TRBV6-2/TRBV6-3
clone size: NA

CDR3 protein: CASSQGLDSNQPQHF
CDR3 DNA: TGCGCCAGCAGCCAAGGTTTAGATAGCAATCAGCCCCAGCATTTT
D gene: NA
J gene: TRBJ1-5
V gene: TRBV4-1
clone size: few

CDR3 protein: CATSRDLQGAGTEAFF
CDR3 DNA: TGTGCCACCAGCAGAGACTTACAGGGGGCAGGGACTGAAGCTTTCTTT
D gene: TRBD1
J gene: TRBJ1-1
V gene: TRBV15
clone size: NA

CDR3 protein: CASSLQGIGQPQHF
CDR3 DNA: TGTGCCAGCAGTTTGCAGGGGATAGGGCAGCCCCAGCATTTT
D gene: NA
J gene: TRBJ1-5
V gene: TRBV27
clone size: NA

CDR3 protein: CASSLLGGTGELFF
CDR3 DNA: TGTGCCAGCAGCTTACTAGGGGGAACCGGGGAGCTGTTTTTT
D gene: NA
J gene: TRBJ2-2
V gene: TRBV7-9
clone size: NA

CDR3 protein: CAWSGQSNSPLHF
CDR3 DNA: TGTGCCTGGAGTGGTCAGAGTAATTCACCCCTCCACTTT
D gene: NA
J gene: TRBJ1-6
V gene: TRBV30
clone size: few

CDR3 protein: CASRMGGPYEQYF
CDR3 DNA: TGTGCCAGCAGGATGGGGGGTCCGTACGAGCAGTACTTC
D gene: NA
J gene: TRBJ2-7
V gene: TRBV2
clone size: NA

CDR3 protein: CASSLEGVSITEAFF
CDR3 DNA: TGCGCCAGCAGCTTGGAGGGGGTCTCCATCACTGAAGCTTTCTTT
D gene: NA
J gene: TRBJ1-1
V gene: TRBV5-1
clone size: NA

CDR3 protein: CASSQGLAGDLGFYEQYF
CDR3 DNA: TGCGCCAGCAGCCAGGGACTAGCGGGGGACCTTGGTTTCTACGAGCAGTACTTC
D gene: TRBD2
J gene: TRBJ2-7
V gene: TRBV4-1
clone size: NA

CDR3 protein: CASSWTGYGYTF
CDR3 DNA: TGCGCCAGCAGCTGGACAGGCTATGGCTACACCTTC
D gene: TRBD1
J gene: TRBJ1-2
V gene: TRBV5-1
clone size: NA

CDR3 protein: CASSLESYGYTF
CDR3 DNA: TGCGCCAGCAGCTTGGAGTCCTATGGCTACACCTTC
D gene: NA
J gene: TRBJ1-2
V gene: TRBV5-1
clone size: NA

CDR3 protein: CASSLTGDATNEKLFF
CDR3 DNA: TGCGCCAGCAGCTTGACAGGGGATGCAACTAATGAAAAACTGTTTTTT
D gene: TRBD1
J gene: TRBJ1-4
V gene: TRBV5-1
clone size: medium-sized

CDR3 protein: CASSRGLNQPQHF
CDR3 DNA: TGTGCCAGCAGCAGAGGACTTAATCAGCCCCAGCATTTT
D gene: NA
J gene: TRBJ1-5
V gene: TRBV5-8
clone size: once

CDR3 protein: CASSEEGGGHYEQYF
CDR3 DNA: TGTGCCAGCAGTGAAGAGGGCGGAGGGCACTACGAGCAGTACTTC
D gene: NA
J gene: TRBJ2-7
V gene: TRBV6-1
clone size: NA

CDR3 protein: CASSRGLYGYTF
CDR3 DNA: TGTGCCAGCAGTCGCGGGCTCTATGGCTACACCTTC
D gene: NA
J gene: TRBJ1-2
V gene: TRBV3-1/TRBV3-2
clone size: NA

CDR3 protein: CAIMNMKRASGNEKLFF
CDR3 DNA: TGTGCCATCATGAATATGAAGAGGGCTTCGGGGAATGAAAAACTGTTTTTT
D gene: NA
J gene: TRBJ1-4
V gene: TRBV10-3
clone size: NA

CDR3 protein: CASSNRDQPQHF
CDR3 DNA: TGTGCCAGCAGCAACAGGGATCAGCCCCAGCATTTT
D gene: NA
J gene: TRBJ1-5
V gene: TRBV12-3/TRBV12-4
clone size: NA

CDR3 protein: CASSRDRGEFYEQYF
CDR3 DNA: TGTGCCAGCAGCAGAGACAGGGGCGAATTCTACGAGCAGTACTTC
D gene: TRBD1
J gene: TRBJ2-7
V gene: TRBV7-9
clone size: NA

CDR3 protein: CASSLAGTSNYGYTF
CDR3 DNA: TGTGCCAGCAGCTTGGCAGGGACCTCTAACTATGGCTACACCTTC
D gene: NA
J gene: TRBJ1-2
V gene: TRBV5-6
clone size: few

CDR3 protein: CASSQGLTNYGYTF
CDR3 DNA: TGTGCCAGCAGCCAAGGGCTTACTAACTATGGCTACACCTTC
D gene: NA
J gene: TRBJ1-2
V gene: TRBV4-2
clone size: NA

CDR3 protein: CASSYGRLGAPLHF
CDR3 DNA: TGTGCCAGCAGTTATGGCAGGTTAGGAGCACCCCTCCACTTT
D gene: NA
J gene: TRBJ1-6
V gene: TRBV6-5
clone size: NA

CDR3 protein: CASSLKNEKLFF
CDR3 DNA: TGTGCCAGCAGTTTAAAGAATGAAAAACTGTTTTTT
D gene: NA
J gene: TRBJ1-4
V gene: TRBV28
clone size: NA

CDR3 protein: CASSVEDGFNQPQHF
CDR3 DNA: TGTGCCAGCAGCGTAGAGGACGGATTCAATCAGCCCCAGCATTTT
D gene: NA
J gene: TRBJ1-5
V gene: TRBV9
clone size: NA

CDR3 protein: CASSQKDRAHEQYF
CDR3 DNA: TGTGCCAGCAGCCAAAAGGACAGGGCCCACGAGCAGTACTTC
D gene: TRBD1
J gene: TRBJ2-7
V gene: TRBV4-2
clone size: NA

CDR3 protein: CASSLSQGGNTIYF
CDR3 DNA: TGTGCCAGCAGCTTATCCCAGGGGGGAAACACCATATATTTT
D gene: NA
J gene: TRBJ1-3
V gene: TRBV7-2
clone size: once

CDR3 protein: CASSPGLAGGSSYNEQFF
CDR3 DNA: TGTGCCAGTAGTCCCGGACTAGCGGGGGGGAGCTCCTACAATGAGCAGTTCTTC
D gene: TRBD2
J gene: TRBJ2-1
V gene: TRBV19
clone size: once

CDR3 protein: CASSSGMTNTEAFF
CDR3 DNA: TGTGCCAGCAGTTCAGGGATGACGAACACTGAAGCTTTCTTT
D gene: NA
J gene: TRBJ1-1
V gene: TRBV27
clone size: NA

CDR3 protein: CASSLGGGASTDTQYF
CDR3 DNA: TGCGCCAGCAGCTTGGGCGGGGGGGCTAGCACAGATACGCAGTATTTT
D gene: TRBD2
J gene: TRBJ2-3
V gene: TRBV5-1
clone size: NA

CDR3 protein: CAISDSTHYYEQYF
CDR3 DNA: TGTGCCATCAGTGATTCGACACACTACTACGAGCAGTACTTC
D gene: NA
J gene: TRBJ2-7
V gene: TRBV10-3
clone size: NA

CDR3 protein: CASSLATVSGNTIYF
CDR3 DNA: TGTGCCAGCAGCTTAGCCACAGTCTCTGGAAACACCATATATTTT
D gene: NA
J gene: TRBJ1-3
V gene: TRBV7-2
clone size: NA

CDR3 protein: CATSDLDRGGVTGELFF
CDR3 DNA: TGTGCCACCAGTGATTTGGACAGGGGTGGTGTGACCGGGGAGCTGTTTTTT
D gene: TRBD1
J gene: TRBJ2-2
V gene: TRBV24-1
clone size: few

CDR3 protein: CASSQDPNQETQYF
CDR3 DNA: TGTGCCAGCAGCCAAGATCCTAACCAAGAGACCCAGTACTTC
D gene: NA
J gene: TRBJ2-5
V gene: TRBV14
clone size: NA